The 13 T cell receptor beta chains given below trace back to one sample, sequenced in a study of T cell repertoires in cytomegalovirus infection (dated by TCRdb to about 2019). The sample was run on an Illumina HiSeq 1500. TCRdb reprocessing: public reads trimmed at Q25 with fastp, clones called with MiXCR, in-frame beta chains kept. Each CDR3 protein appears once, grouped with its most common genes and DNA. This sample gives a few hundred thousand distinct CDR3 sequences in total; almost 40% of them show up just once. The top ten constitute around 48% of the sample. The sample's treatment or condition label, decoded: in vitro stimulation with specific CMV peptide epitopes to enrich CMV-specific T cells. No antigens are known for them. The starting material was cultured PBMCs, obtained from culture after CMV antigen stimulation. These receptors were obtained from a human donor in good health (CMV status not recorded). Some clones in this sample may be carry-over from other donors' samples.

This chain connects TRBV7-6 to TRBJ1-6; 9 bases fit TRBD1. CDR1 is SGHVS and CDR2 is FNYEAQ in the germline V gene. V shed 6 bases and J 7 bases; nucleotides not matched to a gene: 22. The CDR3 is made up of 20 amino acids. CDR3 in amino acids: CASRPKPGQGTPGQNSPLHF. The CDR3 DNA sequence: TGTGCCAGCAGGCCAAAGCCGGGACAGGGCACACCAGGACAGAATTCACCCCTCCACTTT.

The chain is built from TRBV4-1 and TRBJ1-2; D unclear. This CDR3 contains 14 residues. Germline-derived CDR1 and CDR2 are MGHRA and YSYEKL. Trimming took 3 bases from V and 4 from J, leaving 12 bases between them. The CDR3 sequence is CASSQAVAFYGYTF. The CDR3 DNA sequence: TGCGCCAGCAGCCAGGCCGTGGCATTCTATGGCTACACCTTC.

This rearrangement joins TRBV6-6 to TRBJ2-5, with TRBD2 identical over 8 bases. The V and J ends lost 10 bases and 2 bases, in that order; junction bases with no gene match: 6. Germline V gene data show CDR1 as MNHNY and CDR2 as SVGAGI (reference sequence). The CDR3 spans 13 residues. The CDR3 DNA sequence: TGTGCCACCTCTATAGCGGGGCAAGAGACCCAGTACTTC. Amino acid sequence: CATSIAGQETQYF.

This sequence joins TRBV6-1 and TRBJ1-1; D uncertain. Between the trimmed V and J ends, which lost 1 base and 3 bases, there was a span of 6 bases. The CDR3 runs to 13 residues. Germline V CDR1 and CDR2: MNHNS, SASEGT. The CDR3 region has the DNA TGTGCCAGCAGTGAAGGAGTACACACTGAAGCTTTCTTT. This gives the protein CASSEGVHTEAFF.

The chain's CDR3 is CASSLGRAGELFF. CDR3 in DNA: TGTGCCAGCAGCTTAGGACGCGCCGGGGAGCTGTTTTTT. This chain links TRBV7-2 with TRBJ2-2; D uncertain. The V and J ends lost 1 base and 6 bases respectively, with 6 bases between them. Germline assignment: CDR1 SGHTA and CDR2 FQGNSA. This CDR3 is 13 amino acids long.

This clonotype was picked up a small number of times. The chain has TRBV7-6 and TRBJ2-1, with 7 bases fitting TRBD1. This CDR3 comprises 12 residues. CDR1 and CDR2 from the germline V gene are SGHVS and FNYEAQ. Unmatched junction bases numbered 4, after V lost 5 bases and J lost 9 bases. CDR3 sequence (DNA): TGTGCCAGCAGCAACACAGGGGCTGAGCAGTTCTTC. This translates into CASSNTGAEQFF. The whole variable domain, remainder taken from reference TRBV7-6 and TRBJ2-1, is GAGVSQSPRYKVTKRGQDVALRCDPISGHVSLYWYRQALGQGPEFLTYFNYEAQQDKSGLPNDRFSAERPEGSISTLTIQRTEQRDSAMYRCASSNTGAEQFFGPGTRLTVL.

The CDR3 DNA reads TGTGCCAGCAGCTTCGTTAGCGGGGCCCAAGAGACCCAGTACTTC. Translated, it gives CASSFVSGAQETQYF. The V gene is TRBV7-2, the J gene TRBJ2-5; 8 nucleotides align to TRBD2. The CDR3 consists of 15 residues. Germline trimming cut 3 bases from V and 1 base from J; bases unmatched to any gene: 4. Looked up from germline, CDR1 is SGHTA and CDR2 is FQGNSA.

As concerns this clonotype: At one of its ends the junction is not consistent with the germline gene, which may arise from a read error. The chain carries TRBV4-1 and TRBJ2-7; TRBD2 aligns across 10 bases. Looked up from germline, CDR1 is MGHRA and CDR2 is YSYEKL. CDR3 length: 15 amino acids. The CDR3 sequence: CASSQGTSDPYEQYF. The CDR3 DNA is TGTGCCAGCAGCCAAGGGACTAGCGACCCCTACGAGCAGTACTTC.

The gene calls are TRBV12-3 or TRBV12-4 and TRBJ2-5, with 7 bases lining up with TRBD2. The CDR3 has 16 amino acids. V trimming: 3 bases; J trimming: 8 bases; junction bases outside the gene matches: 15. CDR3 in amino acids: CASSFFYWGGVGTQYF. The CDR3 DNA reads TGTGCCAGCAGTTTCTTTTATTGGGGGGGGGTCGGAACCCAGTACTTC.

This clonotype came up a few times. This chain uses TRBV19 with TRBJ1-2, with 7 positions matching TRBD1. This CDR3 has 13 amino acids. J lost 8 bases, V lost 9 bases, and 12 bases had no gene match. From germline, CDR1 is LNHDA and CDR2 SQIVND (reference sequence). The CDR3 bases are TGTGCCAGCCAGGGACAGTTGTTTTCGGGCTACACCTTC. Translation: CASQGQLFSGYTF.

The V and J genes are TRBV30 and TRBJ2-1, with D unresolved. The CDR3 has 13 residues. With 0 bases removed from V and 10 bases from J, the gap between germline ends came to 13 bases. Germline values: CDR1 GTSNPN, CDR2 SVGIG (reference sequence). The CDR3 reads CAWSVYHVGEQFF. The DNA for the CDR3 is TGTGCCTGGAGTGTTTACCACGTGGGGGAGCAGTTCTTC.

This clonotype was detected many times. The chain couples TRBV7-2 to TRBJ1-2; D is uncertain. Trimming shortened V by 3 bases and J by 0 bases, and 8 bases separated the two germline ends. CDR3 length: 14 residues. Per the germline V gene, CDR1 is SGHTA and CDR2 is FQGNSA. CDR3 in amino acids: CASSLVFTNYGYTF. CDR3 nucleotide sequence: TGTGCCAGCAGCTTGGTCTTTACTAACTATGGCTACACCTTC.

This clonotype showed up just a few times. V and J are TRBV4-1 and TRBJ2-1; D gene uncertain. The CDR3 totals 15 residues. Germline V gene sequence: CDR1 MGHRA, CDR2 YSYEKL. Trimming left V 2 bases short and J 6 bases short, with 14 bases between. The CDR3 here is CASSQPTTLSNEQFF. As DNA, the CDR3 is TGCGCCAGCAGCCAACCTACAACCCTAAGCAATGAGCAGTTCTTC.